Below, 27 T cell receptor beta chains from the same sample are listed, as sequenced in a study of blood T cell repertoires in COVID-19. Using immunoSEQ multiplex PCR, the repertoire was profiled, and TCRdb retains in-frame clones only, with some absent. The sample has under 250,000 clones; about 93% are singletons. Source material: peripheral blood. The receptors here all came from a man under 40 with COVID-19, enrolled during active disease.

With regard to this clone: A much larger clone differs by one base, so this may be a read error. This chain uses TRBV12-3 or TRBV12-4 with TRBJ1-1; 8 nucleotides agree with TRBD1. Trimming removed 8 bases from V and 1 base from J; junction bases left unmatched: 3. The CDR3 runs to 13 residues. As DNA, the CDR3 is TGTGCCAGCGGCGACAGGGGGAACACTGAAGCTTTCTTT. Protein: CASGDRGNTEAFF.

This sequence joins TRBV7-3 and TRBJ2-2; a possible D gene is TRBD2 (6 bases). CDR3 length: 16 amino acids. Germline V lookup: CDR1 SGHTA, CDR2 FQGTGA. Trimming removed 4 bases from V and 6 bases from J, with 18 bases in between. CDR3 sequence reads: CASSYGGTTKPGELFF. CDR3 DNA sequence: TGTGCCAGCAGCTACGGAGGGACGACAAAACCCGGGGAGCTGTTTTTT.

The rearrangement uses TRBV9 and TRBJ2-1; 11 bases are shared with TRBD2. The CDR3 has 17 residues. CDR1 and CDR2 from the germline V gene are SGDLS and YYNGEE. V was pared by 0 bases and J by 2 bases, with 4 bases of the junction left unmatched. CDR3 nucleotides: TGTGCCAGCAGCGTAGGGTCACTAGCGGGAGCCTACAATGAGCAGTTCTTC. It codes for CASSVGSLAGAYNEQFF.

This rearrangement joins TRBV6-1 to TRBJ1-5; no firm D call. Germline assignment: CDR1 MNHNS and CDR2 SASEGT. Trimming took off 2 bases at V and 3 bases at J, with 11 bases between the two ends. The CDR3 runs to 15 residues. CDR3 sequence (DNA): TGTGCCAGCAGTGAAATAAGGAGGAACAATCAGCCCCAGCATTTT. Amino acids: CASSEIRRNNQPQHF.

On this clone itself: This same CDR3 is encoded by further DNA sequences in the sample. The rearrangement links TRBV5-1 to TRBJ2-2; D not resolved. Trimming stripped 5 bases from V and 3 bases from J, with 17 bases between. The CDR3 length is 16 residues. CDR1 is SGHRS, CDR2 YFSETQ, per germline. In DNA, the CDR3 is TGCGCCAGCAGAGGTATTGAGGATAGAGACACCGGGGAGCTGTTTTTT. Protein product: CASRGIEDRDTGELFF.

The chain has TRBV19 and TRBJ1-2; D is possibly TRBD1 (5 bases). The CDR3 length is 15 residues. Germline V gene data show CDR1 as LNHDA and CDR2 as SQIVND (reference sequence). Trimming removed 4 bases at V and 5 bases at J, with 17 bases between. The CDR3 region is CASSNPQGAGYGYTF. CDR3 DNA sequence: TGTGCCAGTAGTAATCCGCAGGGTGCAGGGTATGGCTACACCTTC.

The rearrangement links TRBV5-1 to TRBJ2-1, with 9 nucleotides matching TRBD1. This CDR3 has 16 residues. Trimming removed 1 base from V and 5 bases from J; junction bases left unmatched: 7. Germline V gene sequence: CDR1 SGHRS, CDR2 YFSETQ. The chain's CDR3 is CASSLPNRGQNNEQFF. DNA of the CDR3: TGCGCCAGCAGCTTGCCCAACAGGGGGCAGAACAATGAGCAGTTCTTC.

The chain couples TRBV12-3 or TRBV12-4 to TRBJ2-1; unclear D gene. V gave up 6 bases and J gave up 5 bases, with 8 bases separating them. This CDR3 contains 12 residues. The CDR3 DNA reads TGTGCCAGCAGATTAAATAACAATGAGCAGTTCTTC. Its translation: CASRLNNNEQFF.

The rearrangement joins TRBV10-3 to TRBJ2-7; 9 positions agree with TRBD1. Germline V gene data show CDR1 as ENHRY and CDR2 as SYGVKD. The ends lost 3 bases at V and 2 bases at J; junction bases unmatched: 2. The CDR3 runs 14 residues. The CDR3 coding sequence is TGTGCCATCAGTGACGGGACAGGGACCTACGAGCAGTACTTC. Translation gives CAISDGTGTYEQYF.

This chain connects TRBV6-4 to TRBJ1-5, with D tentatively TRBD1 (5 bases). This CDR3 has 16 residues. Germline assignment: CDR1 MRHNA and CDR2 SNTAGT. V was shortened by 2 bases and J by 1 base, with 12 bases between the two germline ends. The CDR3 region is CASSDETVRSNQPQHF. CDR3 DNA: TGTGCCAGCAGTGACGAGACAGTCAGAAGCAATCAGCCCCAGCATTTT.

The chain uses TRBV19 and TRBJ2-5; 8 nucleotides agree with TRBD1. This CDR3 is 14 amino acids long. The germline V gene encodes CDR1 LNHDA and CDR2 SQIVND (reference sequence). V lost 10 bases and J lost 5; bases outside the gene matches: 12. The DNA of the CDR3 is TGTGCCACCCGGCGGACAGGGCCGAGGGAGACCCAGTACTTC. Its protein is CATRRTGPRETQYF.

CDR3 residues: CASSYRGAPVGYTF. The CDR3 DNA sequence: TGTGCCAGCAGCTACAGGGGTGCGCCTGTTGGCTACACCTTC. This chain uses TRBV5-6 with TRBJ1-2; 7 bases are shared with TRBD1. Germline V gene lookup returns CDR1 SGHDT and CDR2 YYEEEE. Losses at the gene ends were 3 bases for V and 7 bases for J; bases not matched to a gene: 9. The CDR3 consists of 14 residues.

This sequence joins TRBV5-6 and TRBJ2-5; 11 nucleotides match TRBD2. The CDR3 length is 15 residues. V lost 3 bases, J lost 0 bases, and 1 base stayed unmatched. Germline V gene sequence: CDR1 SGHDT, CDR2 YYEEEE. DNA for the CDR3: TGTGCCAGCAGCTCACTAGCGGGGGACCAAGAGACCCAGTACTTC. This translates into CASSSLAGDQETQYF.

This chain uses TRBV6-5 with TRBJ1-5; 7 bases align to TRBD1. CDR3 length: 15 residues. J was trimmed by 0 bases and V by 6 bases; bases with no gene match: 5. The germline V gene has CDR1 MNHEY and CDR2 SVGAGI. CDR3 in amino acids: CASSRGQLSNQPQHF. The CDR3 DNA follows: TGTGCCAGCAGCCGGGGACAGCTTAGCAATCAGCCCCAGCATTTT.

This chain joins TRBV4-2 and TRBJ1-5; D call uncertain. Looked up from germline, CDR1 is LGHNA and CDR2 is YNFKEQ. V lost 0 bases, J lost 7 bases, and 7 bases lay in between. This CDR3 contains 13 residues. The DNA for the CDR3 is TGTGCCAGCAGCCAAGATCTTAGCCAGCCCCAGCATTTT. Amino acids: CASSQDLSQPQHF.

The table lists this clone with a count of one. V usage is TRBV6-5 and J usage is TRBJ2-1; maybe TRBD2 (7 bases). CDR1 MNHEY and CDR2 SVGAGI come from the germline V gene. V was trimmed by 7 bases and J by 9 bases, leaving 19 bases between them. The CDR3 covers 14 residues. CDR3 region: CASTWGGSRGEQFF. CDR3 in DNA: TGTGCCAGCACCTGGGGGGGCAGCCGGGGTGAGCAGTTCTTC.

This rearrangement joins TRBV7-9 to TRBJ1-5; 7 bases match TRBD1. V lost 4 bases to trimming and J lost 4 bases; unmatched junction nucleotides: 4. The CDR3 is 14 amino acids. The germline V gene has CDR1 SEHNR and CDR2 FQNEAQ (reference sequence). CDR3 nucleotides: TGTGCCAGCAGCTCGGGACAGCCTAATCAGCCCCAGCATTTT. It encodes CASSSGQPNQPQHF. Full variable domain (remainder filled in from reference TRBV7-9 and TRBJ1-5): DTGVSQNPRHKITKRGQNVTFRCDPISEHNRLYWYRQTLGQGPEFLTYFQNEAQLEKSRLLSDRFSAERPKGSFSTLEIQRTEQGDSAMYLCASSSGQPNQPQHFGDGTRLSIL.

This clone was detected only once. The chain combines TRBV5-1 with TRBJ1-5; TRBD1 matches 7 bases. The CDR3 is 16 residues long. The ends lost 4 bases at V and 0 bases at J; junction bases unmatched: 7. The germline V gene has CDR1 SGHRS and CDR2 YFSETQ. The CDR3 region is CASSPGGTDSNQPQHF. The DNA for the CDR3 is TGCGCCAGCAGCCCGGGCGGGACAGATAGCAATCAGCCCCAGCATTTT.

The DNA of the CDR3 is TGTGCCAGCAGCGTAGTGGGACAGGGTAACACCGGCGGGGCCAACGTCCTGACTTTC. It translates to CASSVVGQGNTGGANVLTF. V and J are TRBV9 and TRBJ2-6; 9 bases agree with TRBD1. The V and J ends lost 0 bases and 4 bases, in that order; junction bases with no gene match: 11. The germline gives CDR1 SGDLS, CDR2 YYNGEE. The CDR3 covers 19 residues. The full variable domain, its missing parts supplied by reference TRBV9 and TRBJ2-6, is DSGVTQTPKHLITATGQRVTLRCSPRSGDLSVYWYQQSLDQGLQFLIQYYNGEERAKGNILERFSAQQFPDLHSELNLSSLELGDSALYFCASSVVGQGNTGGANVLTFGAGSRLTVL.

This clone was counted a single time. This chain links TRBV11-2 with TRBJ1-2; a possible D gene is TRBD1 (6 bases). This CDR3 comprises 17 residues. V lost 4 bases, J lost 8 bases, and 26 bases lay in between. CDR1 is SGHAT and CDR2 is FQNNGV in the germline V gene. CDR3 region: CASSSRAGASNGEGYTF. The CDR3 DNA follows: TGTGCCAGCAGCTCCCGCGCGGGGGCATCTAATGGAGAAGGCTACACCTTC.

The chain recombines TRBV7-9 with TRBJ2-3; D might be TRBD2 (5 bases). Germline lookup yields CDR1 SEHNR and CDR2 FQNEAQ (reference sequence). The CDR3 contains 17 residues. V was clipped by 1 base and J by 1 base, with 15 bases between them. The CDR3 is CASSLGIHGLGTDTQYF. Here the CDR3 DNA reads TGTGCCAGCAGCTTAGGAATCCATGGACTTGGCACAGATACGCAGTATTTT.

The V and J genes are TRBV12-5 and TRBJ2-7, with 8 bases that match TRBD2. Germline values: CDR1 LGHNT, CDR2 FRNRAP. Trimming took 4 bases from V and 2 from J; bases not matched to a gene: 13. The CDR3 runs 17 residues. Here the CDR3 DNA reads TGTGCTAGTGGTTGGGTCTTAGGAGCGGGGGCTACCTACGAGCAGTACTTC. Protein sequence: CASGWVLGAGATYEQYF.

The J gene is TRBJ2-3, the V gene TRBV7-9; unclear D gene. The CDR3 is made up of 14 amino acids. V shed 1 base and J shed 3 bases, with 8 bases lying between them. Looked up from germline, CDR1 is SEHNR and CDR2 is FQNEAQ (reference sequence). CDR3: CASSLGPLTDTQYF. The CDR3 DNA is TGTGCCAGCAGCTTAGGGCCATTAACAGATACGCAGTATTTT. The full variable domain, completed using reference TRBV7-9 and TRBJ2-3, is DTGVSQNPRHKITKRGQNVTFRCDPISEHNRLYWYRQTLGQGPEFLTYFQNEAQLEKSRLLSDRFSAERPKGSFSTLEIQRTEQGDSAMYLCASSLGPLTDTQYFGPGTRLTVL.

This clone is a singleton in its sample. The genes are TRBV3-1 (or the pseudogene TRBV3-2) and TRBJ2-3, with TRBD1 matching over 10 bases. The CDR3 consists of 15 residues. Germline loops: CDR1 LGHDT, CDR2 YNNKEL (reference sequence). V lost 6 bases and J lost 2; bases outside the gene matches: 5. As DNA, the CDR3 is TGTGCCAGCAGGGGACAGGGGAAATCCACAGATACGCAGTATTTT. Residues: CASRGQGKSTDTQYF.

For this clone: A read error may produce the germline difference seen at one junction end. The rearrangement uses TRBV5-1 and TRBJ2-3; TRBD1 aligns across 7 bases. This CDR3 is 16 amino acids long. The germline V gene has CDR1 SGHRS and CDR2 YFSETQ. The CDR3 nucleotides are TGCGCCAGCAGATTGGGCACAGGGGAGACCACAGATACGCAGTATTTT. Translation: CASRLGTGETTDTQYF.

The rearrangement joins TRBV9 to TRBJ2-7, with TRBD1 matching over 7 bases. The V gene's germline CDR1 is SGDLS and CDR2 YYNGEE. Germline trimming cut 7 bases from V and 0 bases from J; bases unmatched to any gene: 10. CDR3 length: 15 residues. CDR3 nucleotide sequence: TGTGCCAGCGGCGCGGCTGGGACAGACTCCTACGAGCAGTACTTC. Translated: CASGAAGTDSYEQYF.

The rearrangement joins TRBV5-1 to TRBJ2-7; TRBD1 agrees at 7 bases. V was clipped by 0 bases and J by 2 bases; unmatched bases: 5. Germline V gene data show CDR1 as SGHRS and CDR2 as YFSETQ. This CDR3 has 15 residues. CDR3 in DNA: TGCGCCAGCAGCTTGGACTACAGGGGACCCTACGAGCAGTACTTC. Its translation: CASSLDYRGPYEQYF. The full variable domain, its missing parts supplied by reference TRBV5-1 and TRBJ2-7, is KAGVTQTPRYLIKTRGQQVTLSCSPISGHRSVSWYQQTPGQGLQFLFEYFSETQRNKGNFPGRFSGRQFSNSRSEMNVSTLELGDSALYLCASSLDYRGPYEQYFGPGTRLTVT.